This T cell receptor (beta chain) was sequenced in a study of a mutant IDH1 vaccine in newly diagnosed glioma. V was clipped by 6 bases and J by 5 bases; unmatched bases: 7. There are 15 residues in the CDR3. Per the germline V gene, CDR1 is LNHDA and CDR2 is SQIVND (reference sequence). The time point denotes: baseline, week 1 (first vaccination visit). The treatment is: pre-vaccination baseline after standard-of-care therapy. Generated by immunoSEQ multiplex PCR, the TCRdb table keeps only in-frame clones and is missing some. Here the sample spans under 35,000 clones, about 80% being singletons. General study points: Of all patients, 93.3% showed vaccine-induced immune responses.

This clone was counted once. The antigen remains undetermined. This specimen was PBMCs, taken from a glioma patient treated with radiotherapy, temozolomide or both. This receptor was taken from a man between 25 and 39 years old with glioma. V gene TRBV19 combines with J gene TRBJ2-2; 9 bases line up with TRBD1. CDR3 in amino acids: CASSTGQGGTGELFF. CDR3 bases: TGTGCCAGTAGCACGGGACAGGGTGGGACCGGGGAGCTGTTTTTT.